Given below is one TCR beta chain in context. Antigen specificity is unknown. The sample belongs to a study of T cells in Graves' hyperthyroidism and ophthalmopathy. General study points: Most thyroid clonotypes that were expanded above 0.001 also turned up in blood.

Trimming removed 9 bases from V and 2 bases from J, with 12 bases in between. Germline V CDR1 and CDR2: SGHRS, YFSETQ. This CDR3 spans 14 amino acids. What was amplified from RNA transcripts were TCR beta CDR3 regions. An initial round of RT-PCR targeting the TCR CDR3 relied on the HTBI primer set. TCRdb fed the multiplex PCR reads into MiXCR, producing one record per CDR3 protein. The sample lists 700,000 or so distinct CDR3 sequences, about 15% seen once, with approximately 8% in the top ten. A lack of ophthalmopathy progression within 18 months defined stable Graves' hyperthyroidism. What was sequenced was blood. The origin of this receptor is a man younger than 30 with Graves' hyperthyroidism. V is TRBV5-1 and J is TRBJ2-6; D may correspond to TRBD1 or TRBD2 (5 bases each). In DNA, the CDR3 is TGCGCCACCACCGAGGGGCCTGGGGCCAACGTCCTGACTTTC. Protein: CATTEGPGANVLTF.